The 20 T cell receptor beta chains below come from one sample, sequenced in a study of CD8 T cells in Susac syndrome. RNA totalling about 0.45 to 1 ug underwent reverse transcription with random hexamers. From the immunoSEQ multiplex PCR reads, TCRdb called clonotypes with MiXCR, one entry per CDR3 protein. This table holds some 130,000 distinct CDR3 sequences, 85% to 95% found once. The sample consisted of CD8+ T cells from PBMCs. Receptor source: a human donor with Susac syndrome.

The J gene is TRBJ1-2, the V gene TRBV3-1, with TRBD1 as a possible D gene (5 bases). V was clipped by 0 bases and J by 2 bases, with 16 bases between them. This CDR3 comprises 17 residues. Germline CDR1 LGHDT, CDR2 YNNKEL (reference sequence). This CDR3 is CASSQEDPSQGNYGYTF. The DNA of the CDR3 is TGTGCCAGCAGCCAAGAGGACCCTTCCCAGGGAAACTATGGCTACACCTTC.

The rearrangement uses TRBV28 and TRBJ2-7; 10 nucleotides line up with TRBD1. The V and J ends lost 7 bases and 1 base, in that order; junction bases with no gene match: 10. CDR1 MDHEN and CDR2 SYDVKM come from the germline V gene. This CDR3 has 16 residues. The CDR3 loop is CASKTTGGLRSYEQYF. CDR3 DNA sequence: TGTGCCAGCAAGACGACAGGGGGCTTACGGTCCTACGAGCAGTACTTC.

V usage is TRBV4-1 and J usage is TRBJ1-5, with D possibly being TRBD1 (5 bases). This CDR3 has 15 amino acids. Looked up from germline, CDR1 is MGHRA and CDR2 is YSYEKL. Trimming stripped 1 base from V and 1 base from J, with 8 bases between. The CDR3 sequence is CASSQGPGSNQPQHF. In DNA, the CDR3 is TGCGCCAGCAGCCAAGGGCCAGGGAGCAATCAGCCCCAGCATTTT.

The chain links TRBV11-2 to TRBJ1-1; TRBD1 is a possible D gene (5 bases). Germline values: CDR1 SGHAT, CDR2 FQNNGV. The CDR3 runs 14 residues. The V gene lost 4 bases and the J gene lost 7 bases, with 16 bases spanning the gap. In nucleotides, the CDR3 is TGTGCCAGCAGCTCTCGGGACCCCTCAGATGAAGCTTTCTTT. Amino acid sequence: CASSSRDPSDEAFF.

The rearrangement links TRBV4-1 to TRBJ2-1; the D call may be TRBD1 or TRBD2 (5 bases each). Trimming left V 3 bases short and J 0 bases short, with 12 bases between. The CDR3 has 16 residues. Germline assignment: CDR1 MGHRA and CDR2 YSYEKL. This chain's CDR3 is CASSQGRLSSYNEQFF. The CDR3 DNA follows: TGCGCCAGCAGCCAGGGACGACTCAGCTCCTACAATGAGCAGTTCTTC.

This chain uses TRBV19 with TRBJ1-3; D remains unclear. CDR3 length: 11 residues. The V gene's germline CDR1 is LNHDA and CDR2 SQIVND (reference sequence). V was pared by 7 bases and J by 11 bases, with 12 bases between. CDR3 in DNA: TGTGCCAGTACGGAGGCACTCGCCATATATTTT. It yields the protein CASTEALAIYF.

The rearrangement links TRBV20-1 to TRBJ2-1; maybe TRBD1 (6 bases). CDR1 is DFQATT, CDR2 SNEGSKA, per germline (reference sequence). Trimming pared 7 bases from V and 8 bases from J, leaving 12 bases between. The CDR3 sequence is 11 residues long. The CDR3: CSGQARDEQFF. Written as DNA, the CDR3 is TGCAGTGGACAGGCCCGCGATGAGCAGTTCTTC.

The chain joins TRBV6-6 to TRBJ2-1, with TRBD2 matching over 11 bases. CDR1 is MNHNY, CDR2 SVGAGI, per germline (reference sequence). The V and J ends lost 6 bases and 6 bases, in that order; junction bases with no gene match: 10. The CDR3 has 16 residues. Here the CDR3 reads CASRRFSGRDANEQFF. CDR3 bases: TGTGCCAGCAGACGTTTTAGCGGGAGGGATGCCAATGAGCAGTTCTTC.

The V gene is TRBV5-1, the J gene TRBJ2-5, with 10 bases that match TRBD2. Per germline, CDR1 SGHRS and CDR2 YFSETQ. With V trimmed by 4 bases and J by 3 bases, 9 bases remained unmatched. The CDR3 loop spans 16 amino acids. The CDR3 is CASSVWASGSKETQYF. The DNA of the CDR3 is TGCGCCAGCAGCGTGTGGGCTAGCGGGAGTAAAGAGACCCAGTACTTC.

The genes are TRBV4-1 and TRBJ2-7, with TRBD1 matching over 8 bases. The J segment lost 4 bases and the V segment lost 4 bases, leaving 9 bases of the junction unmatched. The germline V gene has CDR1 MGHRA and CDR2 YSYEKL. This CDR3 comprises 15 residues. The CDR3 bases are TGCGCCAGCAGCCCCAGGGGACAGGCTTCTTACGAGCAGTACTTC. Its protein is CASSPRGQASYEQYF.

The chain carries TRBV5-1 and TRBJ2-1, with 9 nucleotides matching TRBD2. V was pared by 5 bases and J by 10 bases, with 13 bases of the junction left unmatched. This CDR3 comprises 15 residues. The germline V gene encodes CDR1 SGHRS and CDR2 YFSETQ. The CDR3 region is CASSSRTAGGGEQFF. The CDR3 bases are TGCGCCAGCAGTTCCCGGACGGCGGGAGGGGGGGAGCAGTTCTTC.

The rearrangement joins TRBV2 to TRBJ2-7; 9 bases are a match to TRBD2. After removal of 5 bases from V and 0 bases from J, the junction contained 5 bases not matched to a gene. This CDR3 spans 15 amino acids. Looked up from germline, CDR1 is SNHLY and CDR2 is FYNNEI. DNA of the CDR3: TGTGCCAGCAGTCGGACTAGCGCCGACTCCTACGAGCAGTACTTC. It encodes CASSRTSADSYEQYF.

This clonotype has a single count. The chain employs TRBV29-1 and TRBJ2-7; D is possibly TRBD2 (6 bases). Germline CDR1 and CDR2: SQVTM and ANQGSEA. V was clipped by 1 base and J by 1 base, with 11 bases between them. This CDR3 is 14 amino acids long. As DNA, the CDR3 is TGCAGCGTTGAAGGGAGGGACGGATCCTACGAGCAGTACTTC. It yields the protein CSVEGRDGSYEQYF.

This clonotype was seen just once. This rearrangement joins TRBV9 to TRBJ2-7, with D possibly being TRBD1 (6 bases). Trimming took off 3 bases at V and 2 bases at J, with 24 bases between the two ends. The germline V gene encodes CDR1 SGDLS and CDR2 YYNGEE. CDR3 size: 18 residues. The CDR3 DNA reads as TGTGCCAGCAGCGGTACCGGACAGACATCAGGGGAAACCTACGAGCAGTACTTC. Translation: CASSGTGQTSGETYEQYF.

The chain couples TRBV28 to TRBJ1-1; D is uncertain. Trimming stripped 5 bases from V and 0 bases from J, with 13 bases between. Germline CDR1 reads MDHEN; CDR2 reads SYDVKM. CDR3 length: 15 amino acids. The CDR3 spells CASSPPGRMNTEAFF. CDR3 sequence (DNA): TGTGCCAGCAGTCCCCCAGGACGGATGAACACTGAAGCTTTCTTT. Variable domain in full (rest from reference TRBV28 and TRBJ1-1): DVKVTQSSRYLVKRTGEKVFLECVQDMDHENMFWYRQDPGLGLRLIYFSYDVKMKEKGDIPEGYSVSREKKERFSLILESASTNQTSMYLCASSPPGRMNTEAFFGQGTRLTVV.

The J gene is TRBJ2-7, the V gene TRBV20-1; D call uncertain. V gave up 4 bases and J gave up 3 bases, with 22 bases separating them. CDR1 DFQATT and CDR2 SNEGSKA come from the germline V gene (reference sequence). CDR3 length: 16 residues. The CDR3 region has the DNA TGCAGTGCTAATTCTGGTAGTAATGTAGCTGTCTACGAGCAGTACTTC. It yields the protein CSANSGSNVAVYEQYF.

The CDR3 bases are TGTGCCAGCAGCGCCCCCTTCTCTGGAAACACCATATATTTT. It specifies CASSAPFSGNTIYF. The chain links TRBV12-3 or TRBV12-4 to TRBJ1-3, with D unclear. The CDR3 extends over 14 amino acids. Trimming pared 6 bases from V and 0 bases from J, leaving 9 bases between.

Concerning this clonotype itself: The germline gene is not matched at one end of the junction; a read error may be the cause. The chain recombines TRBV11-3 with TRBJ2-1, with no clear D. Germline loops: CDR1 SGHNT, CDR2 YENEEA. The CDR3 loop spans 16 amino acids. The CDR3 here is CTSSPLVSTEYNEQFF. As DNA, the CDR3 is TGTACCAGCAGCCCCCTCGTAAGCACCGAGTACAATGAGCAGTTCTTC.

This clonotype was detected only once. The J gene is TRBJ2-1, the V gene TRBV12-3 or TRBV12-4; 11 positions agree with TRBD2. V shed 3 bases, J shed 9 bases, and the junction held 4 bases outside the gene matches. The CDR3 spans 14 residues. The CDR3 reads CASSFLAGGAEQFF. The CDR3 DNA reads TGTGCCAGCAGTTTTCTAGCGGGGGGAGCTGAGCAGTTCTTC.

The rearrangement links TRBV7-6 to TRBJ1-5; 10 bases map to TRBD1. The CDR3 has 15 amino acids. V was clipped by 7 bases and J by 4 bases; unmatched bases: 7. CDR1 is SGHVS and CDR2 is FNYEAQ in the germline V gene. The CDR3 coding sequence is TGTGCCAGCACCTCTCGGGACAGGGGAAATCAGCCCCAGCATTTT. Its translation: CASTSRDRGNQPQHF. Supplemented by reference TRBV7-6 and TRBJ1-5, the full variable domain reads GAGVSQSPRYKVTKRGQDVALRCDPISGHVSLYWYRQALGQGPEFLTYFNYEAQQDKSGLPNDRFSAERPEGSISTLTIQRTEQRDSAMYRCASTSRDRGNQPQHFGDGTRLSIL.